This T cell receptor (beta chain) was recovered during a study of metastatic and nonmetastatic thyroid tumors. To note about this clone: Without the conserved terminal phenylalanine or tryptophan, this CDR3 likely stems from a read error.

No treatment had been given to any patient before thyroid surgery. Authors' data handling: The study built a papillary thyroid cancer distant-metastasis classifier from CDR3 differences across clinicopathological groups. Using MiXCR, TCRdb reanalyzed the PCR reads. The V and J calls reflect TCRdb's pipeline rather than the authors' work. The profile shows some 42,000 clones, about 29% of them singletons. Trimming removed 0 bases from V and 5 bases from J, with 32 bases in between. In germline, CDR1 is DFQATT, CDR2 SNEGSKA (reference sequence). The CDR3 length is 20 residues. This chain uses TRBV20-1 with TRBJ2-7; possibly TRBD1 or TRBD2 for D (6 bases each). This TCR was recovered from a male donor with papillary thyroid cancer or a benign thyroid nodule (not recorded which). Some clones in this sample may be carry-over from other donors' samples. Sequencing was done on a sample of blood. DNA of the CDR3: TGCAGTGCTAGAGATGAGGAGGGGTCAACCAAAGGGGGGTTTATCCACGAGCAGTACTCC. Translating gives CSARDEEGSTKGGFIHEQYS.